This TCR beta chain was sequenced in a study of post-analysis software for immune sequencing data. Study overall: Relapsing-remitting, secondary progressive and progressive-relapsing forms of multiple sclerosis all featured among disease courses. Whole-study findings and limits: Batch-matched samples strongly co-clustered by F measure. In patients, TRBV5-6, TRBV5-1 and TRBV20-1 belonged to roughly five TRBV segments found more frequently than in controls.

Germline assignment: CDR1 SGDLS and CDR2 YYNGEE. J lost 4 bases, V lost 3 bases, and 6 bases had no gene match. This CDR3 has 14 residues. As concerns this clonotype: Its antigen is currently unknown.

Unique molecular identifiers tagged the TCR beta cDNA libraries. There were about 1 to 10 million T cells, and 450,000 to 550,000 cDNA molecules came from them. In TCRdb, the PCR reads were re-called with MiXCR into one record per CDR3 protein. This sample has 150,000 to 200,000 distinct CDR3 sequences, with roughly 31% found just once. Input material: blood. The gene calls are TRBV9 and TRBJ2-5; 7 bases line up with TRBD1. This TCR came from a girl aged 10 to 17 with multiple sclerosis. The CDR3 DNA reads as TGTGCCAGCAGCGGACAGGGAAAGAGAGAGACCCAGTACTTC. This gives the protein CASSGQGKRETQYF.